This T cell receptor (beta chain) is drawn from a study of T cell responses to AZD1222 COVID-19 vaccine. The CDR3 is 14 residues long. The V gene's germline CDR1 is LNHDA and CDR2 SQIVND (reference sequence). V dropped 2 bases and J dropped 11; count of bases not matched to a gene: 9. Study observations and caveats: The sample set comprised mostly white British donors with more females, and clonal diversity was possibly underestimated. The study found vaccine-associated CD4 TCRs spanning spike, dominant at 160-218 and 743-854.

Sequenced by immunoSEQ multiplex PCR; TCRdb stores in-frame clones only, minus some. Of 150,000 to 200,000 clones listed, approximately 94% were seen once; the top ten hold 7.5% to 10%. On this clone itself: Its antigen is still unknown.

The V and J genes are TRBV19 and TRBJ1-1, with TRBD1 matching 9 bases. Sequencing was performed on peripheral blood, taken on day 0 of AZD1222 vaccination. The clonotype comes from an adult in good health. The chain's CDR3 is CASSITGQGSSAFF. The CDR3 DNA sequence: TGTGCCAGTAGTATAACAGGACAGGGGAGTTCTGCTTTCTTT. The full variable domain, completed using reference TRBV19 and TRBJ1-1, is DGGITQSPKYLFRKEGQNVTLSCEQNLNHDAMYWYRQDPGQGLRLIYYSQIVNDFQKGDIAEGYSVSREKKESFPLTVTSAQKNPTAFYLCASSITGQGSSAFFGQGTRLTVV.